This TCR beta chain was sequenced for a study of CD8 T cells in ankylosing spondylitis (dated by TCRdb to the late 2010s). Looking at the study overall: To find TCR variants linked to disease, the study profiled T cell receptor beta repertoires in ankylosing spondylitis patients and healthy donors. The whole study cohort included some 100 healthy donors and some 27 ankylosing spondylitis patients. Peripheral blood was sampled, and synovial fluid was additionally collected from ankylosing spondylitis patients. On the study overall, not on this receptor specifically: The disease-linked clones were reported to be significantly enriched in matched synovial fluid samples from ankylosing spondylitis patients. A TCR beta motif of several highly homologous amino acid variants appeared characteristic of blood from ankylosing spondylitis patients. In peripheral blood, the disease-linked clones were found at relatively low frequencies and had a CD8+ phenotype. Some motif variants had previously been reported in the synovial fluid and blood of reactive arthritis patients, which suggests shared mechanisms of disease initiation.

On this clonotype itself: Its antigen is unknown. Base quality data are lacking; no much larger clone is found one base away.

The CDR3 spans 12 residues, from the cysteine through the phenylalanine. This entry keeps only the CDR3 DNA: 36 bases, framed from base 1. Per the germline V gene (reference sequence), DFQATT is the CDR1 and SNEGSKA is the CDR2. A distance of 7 bases separates the germline ends of V and J, which lose 0 bases and 7 bases respectively. The sequencing machine was an Illumina HiSeq 2500. TCR beta libraries were prepared by quantitative 5'-RACE with molecular barcodes. Concerning the study's data processing: To identify disease-linked TCR variants, a new computational method was used, one built on a probabilistic model of VDJ rearrangement. TCRdb trimmed the raw reads at Q25, called clones with MiXCR and kept productive beta chains. Each entry is one CDR3 protein sequence, shown with its most common DNA and genes. The V and J calls here are based on TCRdb, not the publication. The sample data list 750,000 to 850,000 distinct CDR3 sequences, and 10% to 15% of these were observed just once. Approximately 0.51% of the sample goes to the ten largest clones.

The sequence was collected from a male donor with ankylosing spondylitis. The material sequenced was blood, either unsorted or a sorted T cell fraction (not recorded which). The chain links TRBV20-1 with TRBJ2-1, with an unclear D gene assignment. CDR3 reads: CSARDQRNEQFF. The bases are TGCAGTGCTAGAGATCAGAGGAATGAGCAGTTCTTC.